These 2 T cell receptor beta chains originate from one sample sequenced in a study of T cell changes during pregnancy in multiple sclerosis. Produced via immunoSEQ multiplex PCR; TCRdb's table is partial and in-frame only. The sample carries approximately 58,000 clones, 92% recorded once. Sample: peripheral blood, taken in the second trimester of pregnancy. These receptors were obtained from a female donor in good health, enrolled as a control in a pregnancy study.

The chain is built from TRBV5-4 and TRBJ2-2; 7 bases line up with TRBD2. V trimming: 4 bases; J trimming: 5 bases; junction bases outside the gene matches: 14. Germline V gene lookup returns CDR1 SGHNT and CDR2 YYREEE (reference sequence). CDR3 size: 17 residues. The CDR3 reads CASSLSSRRGNTGELFF. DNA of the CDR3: TGTGCCAGCAGCCTTTCATCACGGCGGGGGAATACCGGGGAGCTGTTTTTT.

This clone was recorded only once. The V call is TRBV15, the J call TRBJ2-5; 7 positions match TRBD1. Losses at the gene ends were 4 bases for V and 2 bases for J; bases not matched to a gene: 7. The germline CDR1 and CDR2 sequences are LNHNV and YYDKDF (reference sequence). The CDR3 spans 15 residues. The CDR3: CATSKRTGRQETQYF. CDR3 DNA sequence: TGTGCCACCAGCAAACGGACAGGTCGACAAGAGACCCAGTACTTC.